Described below is a single TCR beta chain sequence and its context. Its antigen is not identified. V was shortened by 7 bases and J by 7 bases, with 17 bases between the two germline ends. Per the germline V gene, CDR1 is SGHAT and CDR2 is FQNNGV. The CDR3 loop spans 14 amino acids. These data come from a study of cytotoxic CD8 clonotypes in ibrutinib-treated CLL. Study observations and caveats: Having risen at ibrutinib response, clonality had fallen back toward baseline by progression. Relative to age-matched healthy donors, clonality at baseline was higher, and it tracked circulating CD8+ T-cell counts.

Measured with immunoSEQ multiplex PCR; TCRdb has only the in-frame clones, and not every one. Of roughly 220,000 clones in the sample, approximately 75% are singletons; the top ten hold roughly an eighth. The genes are TRBV11-2 and TRBJ2-1; D ambiguous. This sample comprised PBMCs, obtained after 12 months of ibrutinib treatment. The sequence came from a human donor with chronic lymphocytic leukemia. CDR3 sequence reads: CASTQKGEVNEQFF. The CDR3 DNA reads as TGTGCCAGCACCCAGAAGGGCGAGGTTAATGAGCAGTTCTTC.